Shown below are 13 T cell receptor beta chains from a single sample sequenced in a study of T cell repertoires in cytomegalovirus infection. MiXCR, applied by TCRdb to the reads, yields one record per CDR3 protein. Of 450,000 to 600,000 distinct CDR3 sequences listed, 33% are singletons. These receptors' targets are unknown. The source material was cultured PBMCs, sampled from culture after CMV antigen stimulation. These receptor sequences come from a human donor in good health (CMV status not recorded). Some clones in this sample may be carry-over from other donors' samples.

This clonotype was observed a handful of times. This chain joins TRBV5-1 and TRBJ2-5; 15 bases match TRBD2. J gave up 4 bases and V 3 bases, and 16 bases lay outside the gene matches. The CDR3 runs to 20 residues. The V gene's germline CDR1 is SGHRS and CDR2 YFSETQ. The CDR3 loop reads CASSSGLAGGGSGRSETQYF. CDR3 coding DNA: TGCGCCAGCAGCTCGGGACTAGCGGGAGGAGGATCCGGTCGCTCAGAGACCCAGTACTTC.

This chain links TRBV12-3 or TRBV12-4 with TRBJ2-7; D gene ambiguous. The V end was cut by 2 bases, the J end by 2 bases, with 4 bases between. The CDR3 is made up of 12 amino acids. CDR3 coding DNA: TGTGCCAGCAGTTTAAACACCTACGAGCAGTACTTC. Protein product: CASSLNTYEQYF.

The chain has TRBV7-2 and TRBJ1-5; maybe TRBD1 (6 bases). V was cut by 1 base and J by 4 bases, with 8 bases left in between. The V gene's germline CDR1 is SGHTA and CDR2 FQGNSA. The CDR3 loop spans 14 amino acids. CDR3 amino acids: CASSLDRDNQPQHF. The CDR3 nucleotides read TGTGCCAGCAGCTTAGACAGGGATAATCAGCCCCAGCATTTT.

This clonotype turned up a few times. V is TRBV7-2 and J is TRBJ1-2; 7 positions agree with TRBD1. Looked up from germline, CDR1 is SGHTA and CDR2 is FQGNSA. CDR3 length: 13 amino acids. V was pared by 3 bases and J by 9 bases, with 7 bases of the junction left unmatched. CDR3 in DNA: TGTGCCAGCAGCTTGACAGGGCGAAATCGCTACACCTTC. It encodes CASSLTGRNRYTF.

The DNA of the CDR3 is TGCGCCAGCAGGCAACAGGGGAATGTCAATGAAAAACTGTTTTTT. Protein product: CASRQQGNVNEKLFF. The genes are TRBV5-1 and TRBJ1-4, with 7 positions matching TRBD1. V trimming: 5 bases; J trimming: 5 bases; junction bases outside the gene matches: 9. Looked up from germline, CDR1 is SGHRS and CDR2 is YFSETQ. The length of the CDR3 is 15 residues.

V is TRBV9 and J is TRBJ2-3; D remains unclear. V dropped 1 base and J dropped 0 bases, with 9 bases sitting between them. CDR1 is SGDLS, CDR2 YYNGEE, per germline. The CDR3 consists of 15 residues. CDR3 sequence: CASSVWQSSTDTQYF. The CDR3 coding sequence is TGTGCCAGCAGCGTATGGCAGTCTAGCACAGATACGCAGTATTTT.

This clonotype was counted between two and nine times. The chain links TRBV7-9 to TRBJ1-6; 9 nucleotides match TRBD1. The junction had 14 bases not matched to a gene; V was cut back by 2 bases and J by 0 bases. This CDR3 spans 21 amino acids. CDR1 is SEHNR, CDR2 FQNEAQ, per germline (reference sequence). CDR3 region: CASSLYIHRGPGSSYNSPLHF. The CDR3 bases are TGTGCCAGCAGCTTATATATCCACAGGGGGCCGGGGAGCTCCTATAATTCACCCCTCCACTTT.

This chain joins TRBV20-1 and TRBJ1-2, with 8 bases lining up with TRBD1. The germline gives CDR1 DFQATT, CDR2 SNEGSKA (reference sequence). The CDR3 spans 15 residues. Trimming cost V 3 bases and J 2 bases; bases outside gene matches: 8. The CDR3 reads CSASPIRQGNYGYTF. The CDR3 nucleotides read TGCAGTGCTAGCCCCATTCGACAGGGGAACTATGGCTACACCTTC.

This clonotype has only one observation. The rearrangement links TRBV24-1 to TRBJ1-4, with 7 nucleotides matching TRBD1. The CDR3 loop spans 15 amino acids. After removal of 3 bases from V and 5 bases from J, the junction contained 5 bases not matched to a gene. Germline assignment: CDR1 KGHDR and CDR2 SFDVKD. The CDR3, as DNA: TGTGCCACCAGTGATACCCGGGACAGCAATGAAAAACTGTTTTTT. Translation gives CATSDTRDSNEKLFF.

The chain employs TRBV7-2 and TRBJ2-2, with TRBD2 identical over 13 bases. CDR1 and CDR2 (germline): SGHTA, FQGNSA. There are 15 residues in the CDR3. The ends lost 6 bases at V and 5 bases at J; junction bases unmatched: 3. CDR3 loop: CASRGTSGTTGELFF. For the CDR3, the DNA is TGTGCCAGCAGAGGGACTAGCGGGACTACCGGGGAGCTGTTTTTT.

The V gene is TRBV6-1, the J gene TRBJ2-3, with D perhaps matching TRBD1 (5 bases). Germline V gives CDR1 MNHNS, CDR2 SASEGT. With 5 bases removed from V and 0 bases from J, the gap between germline ends came to 15 bases. This CDR3 has 16 amino acids. CDR3 residues: CASSPPGQLSTDTQYF. In DNA form, the CDR3 reads TGTGCCAGCAGTCCCCCAGGGCAGTTGAGCACAGATACGCAGTATTTT.

This clonotype was recorded at least ten times. This sequence joins TRBV27 and TRBJ1-2, with a possible D match to TRBD1 (6 bases). V was clipped by 0 bases and J by 4 bases, with 15 bases between them. Germline V gene data show CDR1 as MNHEY and CDR2 as SMNVEV (reference sequence). The CDR3 has 16 residues. The CDR3 coding sequence is TGTGCCAGCAGTTTATCTGGCTGGGGGCTAGTCTATGGCTACACCTTC. This codes for CASSLSGWGLVYGYTF.

This clonotype appeared many times. The V gene is TRBV6-6, the J gene TRBJ2-1; D ambiguous. V was cut by 0 bases and J by 6 bases, with 12 bases left in between. The germline V gene has CDR1 MNHNY and CDR2 SVGAGI (reference sequence). This CDR3 is 15 amino acids long. DNA of the CDR3: TGTGCCAGCAGTTACTCGGTGTCTTTTGGCAATGAGCAGTTCTTC. This sequence encodes CASSYSVSFGNEQFF.